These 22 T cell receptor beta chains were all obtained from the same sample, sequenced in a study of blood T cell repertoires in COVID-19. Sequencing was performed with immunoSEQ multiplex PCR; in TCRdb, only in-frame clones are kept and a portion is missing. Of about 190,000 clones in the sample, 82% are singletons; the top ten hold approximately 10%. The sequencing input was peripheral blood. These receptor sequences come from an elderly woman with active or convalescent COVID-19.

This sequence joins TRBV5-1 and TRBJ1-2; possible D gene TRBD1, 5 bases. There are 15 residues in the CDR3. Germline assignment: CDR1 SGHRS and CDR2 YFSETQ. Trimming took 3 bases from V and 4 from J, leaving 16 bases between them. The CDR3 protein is CASSSGYTGFYGYTF. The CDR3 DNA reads TGCGCCAGCAGCTCCGGATACACAGGATTCTATGGCTACACCTTC.

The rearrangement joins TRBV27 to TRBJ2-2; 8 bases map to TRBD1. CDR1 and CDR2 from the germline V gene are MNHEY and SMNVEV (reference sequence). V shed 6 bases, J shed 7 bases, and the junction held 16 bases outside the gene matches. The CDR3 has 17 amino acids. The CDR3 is CASSSKGQVEISGELFF. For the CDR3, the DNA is TGTGCCAGCAGCTCAAAGGGACAGGTGGAGATAAGCGGGGAGCTGTTTTTT.

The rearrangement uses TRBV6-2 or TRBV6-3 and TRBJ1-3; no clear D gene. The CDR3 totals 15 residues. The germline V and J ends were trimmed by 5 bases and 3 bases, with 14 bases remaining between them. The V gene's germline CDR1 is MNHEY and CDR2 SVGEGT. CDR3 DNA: TGTGCCAGCAGTGTCGTTGGCCCTCTTGGAAACACCATATATTTT. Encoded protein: CASSVVGPLGNTIYF.

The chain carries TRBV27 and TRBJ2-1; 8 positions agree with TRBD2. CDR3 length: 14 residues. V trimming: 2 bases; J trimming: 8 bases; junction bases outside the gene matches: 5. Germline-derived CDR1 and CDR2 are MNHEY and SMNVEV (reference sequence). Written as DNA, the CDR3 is TGTGCCAGCAGTTTAGGGTTCGGGAGGGATGAGCAGTTCTTC. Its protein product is CASSLGFGRDEQFF.

CDR3 sequence: CASRGEVREKLFF. CDR3 DNA sequence: TGTGCCAGTAGAGGGGAAGTTAGGGAAAAACTGTTTTTT. The V and J genes are TRBV19 and TRBJ1-4, with D maybe TRBD1 (5 bases). CDR1 is LNHDA, CDR2 SQIVND, per germline (reference sequence). The CDR3 totals 13 residues. V lost 6 bases to trimming and J lost 8 bases, with 13 bases between them.

CDR3 nucleotide sequence: TGTGCCAGTAGCGGACTAGCAGGGAATGAGCAGTTCTTC. Translating it yields CASSGLAGNEQFF. The chain uses TRBV19 and TRBJ2-1; TRBD2 matches at 8 bases. The V segment lost 6 bases and the J segment 7 bases; nucleotides outside the gene matches: 5. The CDR3 length is 13 residues. The germline CDR1 and CDR2 sequences are LNHDA and SQIVND (reference sequence).

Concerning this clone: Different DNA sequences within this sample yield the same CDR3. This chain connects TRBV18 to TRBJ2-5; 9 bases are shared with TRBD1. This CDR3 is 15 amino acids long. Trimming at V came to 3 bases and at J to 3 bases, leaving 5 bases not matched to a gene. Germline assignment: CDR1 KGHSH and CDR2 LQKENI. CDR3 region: CASSPATGGEETQYF. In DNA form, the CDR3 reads TGTGCCAGCTCACCGGCGACAGGGGGAGAAGAGACCCAGTACTTC.

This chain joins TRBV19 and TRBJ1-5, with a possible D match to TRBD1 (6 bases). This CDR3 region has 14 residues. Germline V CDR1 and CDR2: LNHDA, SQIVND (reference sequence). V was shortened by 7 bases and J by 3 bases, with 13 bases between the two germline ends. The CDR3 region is CASNSNRVNQPQHF. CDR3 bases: TGTGCCAGTAACTCTAACAGGGTCAATCAGCCCCAGCATTTT.

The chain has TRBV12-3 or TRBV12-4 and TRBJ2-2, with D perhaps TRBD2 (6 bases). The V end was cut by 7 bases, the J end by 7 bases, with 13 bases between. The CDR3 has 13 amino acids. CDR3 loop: CASKIYGGGELFF. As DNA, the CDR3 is TGTGCCAGCAAAATATACGGGGGCGGGGAGCTGTTTTTT.

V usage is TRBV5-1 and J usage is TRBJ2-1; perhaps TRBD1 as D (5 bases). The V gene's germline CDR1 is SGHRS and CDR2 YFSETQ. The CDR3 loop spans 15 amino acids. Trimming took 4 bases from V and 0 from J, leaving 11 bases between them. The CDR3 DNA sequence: TGCGCCAGCAGCCAAAGACAGTCCTCCTACAATGAGCAGTTCTTC. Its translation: CASSQRQSSYNEQFF.

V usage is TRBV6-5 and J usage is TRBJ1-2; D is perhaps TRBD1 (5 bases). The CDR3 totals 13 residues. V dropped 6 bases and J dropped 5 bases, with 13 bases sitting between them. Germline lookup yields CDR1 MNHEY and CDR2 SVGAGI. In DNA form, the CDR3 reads TGTGCCAGCAGGGGGGGACGGACGTATGGCTACACCTTC. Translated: CASRGGRTYGYTF.

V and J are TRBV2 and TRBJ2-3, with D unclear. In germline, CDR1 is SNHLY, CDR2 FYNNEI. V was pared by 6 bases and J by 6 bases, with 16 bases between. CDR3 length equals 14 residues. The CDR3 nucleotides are TGTGCCAGCAGCCGAGAATGGGCTGCCGATACGCAGTATTTT. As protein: CASSREWAADTQYF.

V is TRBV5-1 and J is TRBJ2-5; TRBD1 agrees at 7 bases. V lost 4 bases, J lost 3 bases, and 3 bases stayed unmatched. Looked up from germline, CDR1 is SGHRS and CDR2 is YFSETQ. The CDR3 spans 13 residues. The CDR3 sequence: CASSPGTEETQYF. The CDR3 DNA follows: TGCGCCAGCAGCCCTGGGACAGAAGAGACCCAGTACTTC.

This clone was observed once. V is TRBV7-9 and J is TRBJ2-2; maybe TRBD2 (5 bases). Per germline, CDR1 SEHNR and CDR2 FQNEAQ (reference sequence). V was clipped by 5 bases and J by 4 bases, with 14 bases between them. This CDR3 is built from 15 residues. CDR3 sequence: CASSIEPGVTGELFF. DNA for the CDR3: TGTGCCAGCAGCATTGAACCCGGGGTCACCGGGGAGCTGTTTTTT.

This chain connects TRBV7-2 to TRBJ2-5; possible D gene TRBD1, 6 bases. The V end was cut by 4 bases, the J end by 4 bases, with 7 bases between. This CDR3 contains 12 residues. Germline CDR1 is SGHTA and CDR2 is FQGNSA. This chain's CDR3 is CASSSQGETQYF. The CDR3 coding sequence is TGTGCCAGCAGCTCACAGGGAGAGACCCAGTACTTC. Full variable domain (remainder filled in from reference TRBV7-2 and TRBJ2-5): GAGVSQSPSNKVTEKGKDVELRCDPISGHTALYWYRQSLGQGLEFLIYFQGNSAPDKSGLPSDRFSAERTGGSVSTLTIQRTQQEDSAVYLCASSSQGETQYFGPGTRLLVL.

The CDR3 here is CASTRQGPDTQYF. CDR3 sequence (DNA): TGTGCCAGCACCAGACAGGGGCCAGATACGCAGTATTTT. V gene TRBV6-5 combines with J gene TRBJ2-3; TRBD1 matches 8 bases. From germline, CDR1 is MNHEY and CDR2 SVGAGI. This CDR3 comprises 13 residues. The V gene end was trimmed by 7 bases and the J gene end by 4 bases; junction bases not matched to a gene: 4.

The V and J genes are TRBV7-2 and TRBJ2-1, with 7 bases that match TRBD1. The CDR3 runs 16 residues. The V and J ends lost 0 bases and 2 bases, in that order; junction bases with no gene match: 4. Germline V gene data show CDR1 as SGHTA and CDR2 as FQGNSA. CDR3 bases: TGTGCCAGCAGCTTAGCGGCTGGACAGGCCTACAATGAGCAGTTCTTC. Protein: CASSLAAGQAYNEQFF.

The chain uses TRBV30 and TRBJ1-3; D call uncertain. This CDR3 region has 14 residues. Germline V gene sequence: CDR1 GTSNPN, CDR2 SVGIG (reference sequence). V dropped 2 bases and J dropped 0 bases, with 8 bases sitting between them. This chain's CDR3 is CAWSISYSGNTIYF. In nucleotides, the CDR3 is TGTGCCTGGAGTATCTCCTACTCTGGAAACACCATATATTTT.

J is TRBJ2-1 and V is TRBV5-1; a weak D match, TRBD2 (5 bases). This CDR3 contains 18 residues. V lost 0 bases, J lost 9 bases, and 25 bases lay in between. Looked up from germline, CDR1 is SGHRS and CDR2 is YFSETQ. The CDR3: CASSLGVSRTPFGVEQFF. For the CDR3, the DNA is TGCGCCAGCAGCTTGGGGGTTAGTAGGACTCCCTTTGGGGTTGAGCAGTTCTTC.

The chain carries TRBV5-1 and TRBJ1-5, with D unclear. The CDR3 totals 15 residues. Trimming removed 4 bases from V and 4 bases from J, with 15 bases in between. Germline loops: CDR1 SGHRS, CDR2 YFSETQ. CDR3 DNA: TGCGCCAGCAGCCCCGAGGACGGGGAGAATCAGCCCCAGCATTTT. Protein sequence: CASSPEDGENQPQHF.

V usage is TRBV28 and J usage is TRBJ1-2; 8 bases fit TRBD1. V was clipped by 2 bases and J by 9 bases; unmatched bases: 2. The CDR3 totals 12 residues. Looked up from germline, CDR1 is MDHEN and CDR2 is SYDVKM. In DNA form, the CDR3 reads TGTGCCAGCAGTTTACGACAGGGGAGCTACACCTTC. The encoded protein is CASSLRQGSYTF.

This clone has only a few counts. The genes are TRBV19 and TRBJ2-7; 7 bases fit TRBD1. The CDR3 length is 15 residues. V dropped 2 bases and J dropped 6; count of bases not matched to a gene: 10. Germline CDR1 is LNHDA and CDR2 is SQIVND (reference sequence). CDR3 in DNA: TGTGCCAGTAGTATACCAAGGGGGCGCAGCCGCGAGCAGTACTTC. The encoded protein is CASSIPRGRSREQYF.